Each of the 24 T cell receptor beta chains below was sequenced from the same sample in a study of cytomegalovirus exposure and HLA in healthy donors. With 60 Vbeta and 13 Jbeta primers, the PCR was carried out. This table comes from immunoSEQ multiplex PCR, and its TCRdb copy is limited to in-frame clones, with some not included. The sample yields 120,000 or so clones, roughly 80% seen once. The specimen was PBMCs. These TCRs come from a man in his thirties or forties in good health and CMV-seropositive.

In its sample, this clone was seen a few times. CDR3 DNA sequence: TGTGCCAGCAGCCCTTCCTACGAGCAGTACTTC. Translating it yields CASSPSYEQYF. V is TRBV14 and J is TRBJ2-7; no reliable D call. The V end was cut by 4 bases, the J end by 1 base, with 2 bases between. The germline CDR1 and CDR2 sequences are SGHDN and FVKESK. This CDR3 is built from 11 residues.

The CDR3 DNA reads TGTGCCAGCAGCGTAGCTATCGGTGGGGGGGTAGAGACCCAGTACTTC. It specifies CASSVAIGGGVETQYF. The chain couples TRBV9 to TRBJ2-5; 7 bases map to TRBD2. Germline V gene data show CDR1 as SGDLS and CDR2 as YYNGEE. The length of the CDR3 is 16 residues. V was clipped by 0 bases and J by 4 bases; unmatched bases: 9.

The J gene is TRBJ2-3, the V gene TRBV5-1, with D possibly TRBD2 on 7 matching bases. Trimming pared 6 bases from V and 2 bases from J, leaving 19 bases between. The CDR3 is 16 amino acids. Germline V gene lookup returns CDR1 SGHRS and CDR2 YFSETQ. The CDR3 sequence is CASTRGGGSYTDTQYF. The CDR3 DNA sequence: TGCGCCAGCACGCGCGGGGGCGGGAGCTACACAGATACGCAGTATTTT.

A few counts support this clone. The chain is built from TRBV27 and TRBJ2-5, with TRBD1 matching over 8 bases. The CDR3 has 15 residues. Germline V CDR1 and CDR2: MNHEY, SMNVEV (reference sequence). V trimming: 0 bases; J trimming: 5 bases; junction bases outside the gene matches: 5. The CDR3 DNA reads TGTGCCAGCAGTTTATCCGGACAGGGCTTTGAGACCCAGTACTTC. Translating it yields CASSLSGQGFETQYF.

The CDR3 loop is CASSLQDGNTEAFF. The CDR3 DNA reads TGCGCCAGCAGCTTACAGGACGGGAACACTGAAGCTTTCTTT. The gene calls are TRBV5-1 and TRBJ1-1, with a weak D call TRBD1 (5 bases). CDR3 length equals 14 residues. CDR1 SGHRS and CDR2 YFSETQ come from the germline V gene. V shed 2 bases and J shed 1 base, with 9 bases lying between them.

The V call is TRBV10-3, the J call TRBJ2-5; 8 bases align to TRBD2. CDR3 size: 14 residues. Trimming removed 7 bases from V and 3 bases from J; junction bases left unmatched: 7. CDR1 and CDR2 (germline): ENHRY, SYGVKD. The chain's CDR3 is CAIKGTSGEETQYF. CDR3 DNA: TGTGCCATCAAGGGCACTAGCGGAGAAGAGACCCAGTACTTC.

In its sample, this clone was seen a few times. In DNA form, the CDR3 reads TGTGCCAGCAGCGCGGACAGGTACCGGCTATTCTCCTACGAGCAGTACTTC. This translates into CASSADRYRLFSYEQYF. The chain is built from TRBV7-2 and TRBJ2-7; 7 nucleotides agree with TRBD1. Trimming cost V 5 bases and J 0 bases; bases outside gene matches: 13. The CDR3 length is 17 residues. Germline CDR1 is SGHTA and CDR2 is FQGNSA.

This clone was seen a few times. The V call is TRBV4-3, the J call TRBJ2-1; 8 bases are shared with TRBD1. Germline values: CDR1 LGHNA, CDR2 YSLEER. The CDR3 extends over 17 amino acids. Germline trimming cut 2 bases from V and 5 bases from J; bases unmatched to any gene: 11. The CDR3 loop is CASSQYSGTGTNNEQFF. The CDR3 DNA reads TGCGCCAGCAGCCAATACTCCGGGACAGGCACCAACAATGAGCAGTTCTTC.

This rearrangement joins TRBV25-1 to TRBJ2-7; 10 bases fit TRBD1. This CDR3 contains 15 residues. The germline CDR1 and CDR2 sequences are MGHDK and SYGVNS. J was trimmed by 5 bases and V by 3 bases; bases with no gene match: 7. This chain's CDR3 is CASSEWTGGSDEQYF. Here the CDR3 DNA reads TGTGCCAGCAGTGAGTGGACAGGGGGTTCGGACGAGCAGTACTTC.

The CDR3 reads CASSVWGQGTNTGELFF. The CDR3 DNA sequence: TGTGCCAGCAGCGTCTGGGGACAGGGCACGAACACCGGGGAGCTGTTTTTT. The chain combines TRBV27 with TRBJ2-2; 9 bases are shared with TRBD1. Germline trimming cut 6 bases from V and 0 bases from J; bases unmatched to any gene: 8. The CDR3 has 17 amino acids. Germline-derived CDR1 and CDR2 are MNHEY and SMNVEV (reference sequence).

V gene TRBV4-2 combines with J gene TRBJ2-2; 9 bases fit TRBD2. The CDR3 has 15 amino acids. V was clipped by 4 bases and J by 1 base; unmatched bases: 1. CDR1 and CDR2 from the germline V gene are LGHNA and YNFKEQ. CDR3 residues: CASSLAGENTGELFF. Here the CDR3 DNA reads TGTGCCAGCAGCCTAGCGGGGGAGAACACCGGGGAGCTGTTTTTT.

The chain combines TRBV27 with TRBJ1-2; D unclear. This CDR3 has 11 amino acids. Per germline, CDR1 MNHEY and CDR2 SMNVEV (reference sequence). The germline V and J ends were trimmed by 6 bases and 5 bases, with 7 bases remaining between them. CDR3 DNA sequence: TGTGCCAGCAGGTCCGGTTATGGCTACACCTTC. Amino acids: CASRSGYGYTF.

V is TRBV19 and J is TRBJ2-1; 8 nucleotides agree with TRBD1. Germline CDR1 reads LNHDA; CDR2 reads SQIVND (reference sequence). J gave up 8 bases and V 5 bases, and 5 bases lay outside the gene matches. The CDR3 loop spans 13 amino acids. CDR3 in amino acids: CASSLQGGDEQFF. The CDR3 DNA sequence: TGTGCCAGTAGTCTACAGGGGGGCGATGAGCAGTTCTTC.

This clone showed up just a few times. The CDR3 nucleotides read TGTGCCAGCAGCTTGTTGAGGGAACGGGGTCAAGAGACCCAGTACTTC. This translates into CASSLLRERGQETQYF. This chain links TRBV5-4 with TRBJ2-5; D perhaps matches TRBD2 (5 bases). V lost 1 base and J lost 2, with 15 bases in between. Germline V gene lookup returns CDR1 SGHNT and CDR2 YYREEE (reference sequence). CDR3 length equals 16 residues.

The genes are TRBV7-9 and TRBJ2-7; 9 bases line up with TRBD2. This CDR3 has 14 amino acids. In germline, CDR1 is SEHNR, CDR2 FQNEAQ (reference sequence). V was clipped by 4 bases and J by 4 bases; unmatched bases: 5. The CDR3 protein is CASSSGTSIYEQYF. The CDR3 DNA reads as TGTGCCAGCAGCTCCGGGACTAGCATTTACGAGCAGTACTTC. Filled out from reference TRBV7-9 and TRBJ2-7, the complete variable domain reads DTGVSQNPRHKITKRGQNVTFRCDPISEHNRLYWYRQTLGQGPEFLTYFQNEAQLEKSRLLSDRFSAERPKGSFSTLEIQRTEQGDSAMYLCASSSGTSIYEQYFGPGTRLTVT.

This chain connects TRBV7-2 to TRBJ1-1; D gene unclear. CDR3 length: 14 amino acids. Per germline, CDR1 SGHTA and CDR2 FQGNSA. The V and J ends lost 5 bases and 0 bases respectively, with 10 bases between them. The DNA for the CDR3 is TGTGCCAGCAGCCCCTCAACAGTGAACACTGAAGCTTTCTTT. Amino acid sequence: CASSPSTVNTEAFF.

The rearrangement joins TRBV6-5 to TRBJ2-7; maybe TRBD2 (6 bases). CDR1 is MNHEY, CDR2 SVGAGI, per germline. Trimming removed 6 bases from V and 0 bases from J, with 12 bases in between. The length of the CDR3 is 14 residues. The CDR3 nucleotides are TGTGCCAGCAGGGGGACTTTCTCCTCCTACGAGCAGTACTTC. Translation: CASRGTFSSYEQYF.

In DNA form, the CDR3 reads TGTGCCAGCGGCGGGCAGGGGTACGGTCAGCCCCAGCATTTT. Translation: CASGGQGYGQPQHF. The chain has TRBV28 and TRBJ1-5, with a possible D match to TRBD1 (6 bases). From germline, CDR1 is MDHEN and CDR2 SYDVKM. V shed 8 bases and J shed 6 bases, with 17 bases lying between them. There are 14 residues in the CDR3.

This clone was found a few times. The chain recombines TRBV6-5 with TRBJ1-1; no reliable D call. V was cut by 6 bases and J by 1 base, with 15 bases left in between. There are 15 residues in the CDR3. Germline CDR1 reads MNHEY; CDR2 reads SVGAGI. CDR3 protein: CASSPGARKNTEAFF. The CDR3 nucleotides are TGTGCCAGCAGCCCGGGAGCTAGGAAGAACACTGAAGCTTTCTTT.

Here the CDR3 DNA reads TGTGCCAGCAGCAAAGGGGGGACTAGCGGGAGTCATTACAATGAGCAGTTCTTC. Protein product: CASSKGGTSGSHYNEQFF. The chain has TRBV21-1 and TRBJ2-1; the D segment call TRBD2 is taken from the table without a DNA check. TRBV21-1 is a recognized pseudogene. CDR3 length: 18 amino acids.

This chain links TRBV7-2 with TRBJ1-1; no definite D call. V gave up 4 bases and J gave up 0 bases, with 24 bases separating them. In germline, CDR1 is SGHTA, CDR2 FQGNSA. There are 19 residues in the CDR3. The CDR3 spells CASSSQQIYGQTMNTEAFF. The CDR3 DNA sequence: TGTGCCAGCAGCTCCCAACAAATCTATGGGCAGACAATGAACACTGAAGCTTTCTTT. The full variable domain, its missing parts supplied by reference TRBV7-2 and TRBJ1-1, is GAGVSQSPSNKVTEKGKDVELRCDPISGHTALYWYRQSLGQGLEFLIYFQGNSAPDKSGLPSDRFSAERTGGSVSTLTIQRTQQEDSAVYLCASSSQQIYGQTMNTEAFFGQGTRLTVV.

This rearrangement joins TRBV27 to TRBJ2-5; D may be TRBD1 (6 bases). The J call may not be correct, given that the DNA end is closer to TRBJ2-7. Per the germline V gene, CDR1 is MNHEY and CDR2 is SMNVEV (reference sequence). The length of the CDR3 is 14 residues. CDR3 sequence: CASKPSGASAEQYF. The CDR3 nucleotides are TGTGCCAGCAAACCGTCAGGGGCGTCCGCCGAGCAGTACTTC.

CDR3 sequence: CARSYGRTGGAGWSGNTIYF. The DNA of the CDR3 is TGTGCCAGAAGTTATGGTCGGACAGGGGGCGCGGGGTGGTCTGGAAACACCATATATTTT. The chain couples TRBV5-3 to TRBJ1-3, with 11 positions matching TRBD1. TRBV5-3 is reported as an ORF; its role is uncertain. The ends lost 5 bases at V and 1 base at J; junction bases unmatched: 17. CDR3 length equals 20 residues.

The chain carries TRBV9 and TRBJ2-3, with unresolved D. V lost 4 bases, J lost 7 bases, and 19 bases lay in between. Germline V gene data show CDR1 as SGDLS and CDR2 as YYNGEE. This CDR3 is built from 15 residues. The CDR3, as DNA: TGTGCCAGCAGCTCAGACGGATTCCCACAGAATACGCAGTATTTT. It is translated as CASSSDGFPQNTQYF.